This T cell receptor beta chain was identified in a study of CD8 T cells in Susac syndrome (dated by TCRdb to 2018 to 2020). Regarding the research as a whole: The study used repertoire sequencing to test whether antigen drove CD8+ T cell activation and differentiation in Susac syndrome. Study-level results and caveats: The TCR sequencing and HLA analysis was acknowledged to have included a relatively small number of individuals.

Peripheral blood CD8+ and CD4+ T cells from healthy donors, Susac syndrome patients and multiple sclerosis patients were profiled using high-throughput TCR beta sequencing. Healthy donors were age- and sex-matched controls. CD8+ TEMRA cells were enriched by FACS, while bulk CD8+ and CD4+ T cells were purified by magnetic negative isolation. Blood was collected in EDTA tubes and processed within 24 hours, with PBMCs isolated through density gradient centrifugation. PBMCs intended for TCR sequencing were cryopreserved in liquid nitrogen and thawed later in a water bath at 37 degrees C. Purity of sorted or isolated CD4+, CD8+ and CD8+ TEMRA cells was at least 90%. Between the V and J ends, shortened by 5 bases and 6 bases respectively, the junction contains 19 bases. The germline V gene sets CDR1 to SQVTM and CDR2 to ANQGSEA. Including cysteine and phenylalanine, the CDR3 has 15 amino acids. Kept here is only the CDR3 DNA, which spans 45 bases and is read in frame from base 1.

RNA was extracted with the RNeasy kit and about 0.5 to 1 ug was reverse transcribed using random hexamers. TCR beta CDR3 regions were amplified with the immunoSEQ multiplex PCR assay covering 54 Vbeta and 13 Jbeta segments. Bias from PCR amplification was corrected by using a synthetic template baseline for primer optimization and for computational correction. Per the authors' processing: Reads were assigned to V, D and J genes according to IMGT and analyzed in immunoSEQ Analyzer, with only productive sequences retained. To calculate clonality, Shannon entropy was normalized by log2 of the number of productive unique sequences and then subtracted from one. For each patient and control, public and private clones were evaluated within the 100 most prevalent clones. Susac-specific clones were defined as absent from healthy and MS cohorts, some 1,000 published viral clones and other ImmuneACCESS disease sequences. TCRdb trimmed the raw reads at Q25, called clones with MiXCR and kept productive beta chains. Under each unique CDR3 protein, matching rows form one entry showing the most common genes and DNA. In this record, the V and J calls reflect TCRdb's handling and not the investigators' own analysis. The sample yields about 130,000 distinct CDR3 sequences; more than 90% were counted once. Clones ranked in the top ten supply more than 0.095% of the sample.

As to this clonotype: Its recognized antigen is unknown. No much larger clonotype is one base removed from it; base qualities were not supplied.

The sequence came from a human donor in good health. The sequence links TRBV29-1 to TRBJ2-2; the D gene cannot be resolved reliably. The sequencing input was CD4+ T cells from PBMCs. The CDR3 reads CSVYTEGLLSGELFF. In nucleotides, the sequence is TGCAGCGTTTATACAGAAGGGCTTTTATCCGGGGAGCTGTTTTTT.